One sample yielded the 32 T cell receptor beta chains listed below, sequenced in a study of T cells expressing NK-cell markers. From its re-call of the 5' RACE reads, TCRdb lists each CDR3 protein once, without DNA. The ten top clones account for 4% to 4.5%, within a sample of about 300,000 distinct CDR3 sequences. The specimen was blood T cells: a sorted CD56 or NKG2C T cell subset, CD4+ or CD8+ T cells, or bulk PBMC T cells (not recorded which). All receptors derive from a woman aged 18-69 years in good health.

V usage is TRBV12-5 and J usage is TRBJ1-1. The CDR3 runs to 13 residues. CDR1 and CDR2 (germline): LGHNT, FRNRAP. This CDR3 is CASGLGGNTEAFF.

The chain joins TRBV30 to TRBJ2-6; TCRdb indicates TRBD1, and absent DNA this call remains unverified. From germline, CDR1 is GTSNPN and CDR2 SVGIG (reference sequence). The CDR3 covers 13 residues. This CDR3 is CAWSPDRQGVLTF.

The rearrangement joins TRBV9 to TRBJ1-1. Germline CDR1 is SGDLS and CDR2 is YYNGEE. The length of the CDR3 is 13 residues. The CDR3 protein is CASSVESGTEAFF.

V is TRBV7-2 and J is TRBJ2-5; TCRdb's D call, TRBD2, is unchecked because there is no DNA. The CDR3 contains 18 residues. CDR1 and CDR2 (germline): SGHTA, FQGNSA. CDR3: CASSLALAGGPRLETQYF.

The chain combines TRBV6-2 or TRBV6-3 with TRBJ2-1; with no DNA, the TCRdb D assignment of TRBD1 cannot be verified. The CDR3 runs to 16 residues. Germline V gene lookup returns CDR1 MNHEY and CDR2 SVGEGT. This CDR3 is CASSYPGQGLDNEQFF.

V usage is TRBV7-6 and J usage is TRBJ2-2. The V gene's germline CDR1 is SGHVS and CDR2 FNYEAQ. This CDR3 is built from 16 residues. The CDR3 sequence: CASSLVPRMNTGELFF.

Judged by frequency, this clonotype is medium-sized. CDR3 region: CASSLTTGTYNEQFF. The chain carries TRBV7-2 and TRBJ2-1; absent DNA, TCRdb's TRBD1 call cannot be checked. This CDR3 has 15 amino acids. CDR1 and CDR2 (germline): SGHTA, FQGNSA.

The J gene is TRBJ1-3, the V gene TRBV20-1; TCRdb gives TRBD1 as the D gene, but with no DNA this cannot be confirmed. Germline V lookup: CDR1 DFQATT, CDR2 SNEGSKA (reference sequence). The CDR3 is 16 residues long. CDR3 residues: CSASTGTVFSGNTIYF.

The rearrangement links TRBV18 to TRBJ2-2; TCRdb selects TRBD1, and the lack of DNA leaves this call unchecked. This CDR3 comprises 17 residues. The V gene's germline CDR1 is KGHSH and CDR2 LQKENI. CDR3 residues: CASSPRQGSAGTGELFF. The full variable domain, in which reference TRBV18 and TRBJ2-2 provide the parts outside the CDR3, is NAGVMQNPRHLVRRRGQEARLRCSPMKGHSHVYWYRQLPEEGLKFMVYLQKENIIDESGMPKERFSAEFPKEGPSILRIQQVVRGDSAAYFCASSPRQGSAGTGELFFGEGSRLTVL.

V usage is TRBV20-1 and J usage is TRBJ2-3; TCRdb's D call, TRBD1, is unchecked because there is no DNA. Germline V gene lookup returns CDR1 DFQATT and CDR2 SNEGSKA (reference sequence). CDR3 length: 15 residues. CDR3 loop: CSARSLAGEADTQYF.

The chain carries TRBV29-1 and TRBJ1-3; TCRdb indicates TRBD1, and absent DNA this call remains unverified. CDR1 and CDR2 (germline): SQVTM, ANQGSEA. This CDR3 is 13 amino acids long. The CDR3 loop reads CSARQGPGDTIYF.

The rearrangement links TRBV7-2 to TRBJ2-7; TCRdb's assignment of TRBD1 cannot be checked, as there is no DNA. CDR3 length: 15 residues. Germline lookup yields CDR1 SGHTA and CDR2 FQGNSA. The CDR3 sequence is CASSEGQGSGYEQYF.

The rearrangement links TRBV12-3 or TRBV12-4 to TRBJ2-3; lacking DNA, the TRBD2 call made by TCRdb goes unchecked. The CDR3 is made up of 16 amino acids. The chain's CDR3 is CASSRKAGAGTDTQYF.

This rearrangement joins TRBV5-5 to TRBJ1-5. This CDR3 is built from 14 residues. Germline CDR1 reads SGHKS; CDR2 reads YYEKEE (reference sequence). This chain's CDR3 is CASSLDRSIRPQHF. The full variable domain, with the rest looked up from reference TRBV5-5 and TRBJ1-5, is DAGVTQSPTHLIKTRGQQVTLRCSPISGHKSVSWYQQVLGQGPQFIFQYYEKEERGRGNFPDRFSARQFPNYSSELNVNALLLGDSALYLCASSLDRSIRPQHFGDGTRLSIL.

This rearrangement joins TRBV10-3 to TRBJ2-7. This CDR3 contains 12 residues. Per the germline V gene, CDR1 is ENHRY and CDR2 is SYGVKD. CDR3 protein: CAISESAYEQYF.

This chain connects TRBV4-1 to TRBJ2-1; no DNA is available, so the TRBD1 call from TCRdb remains unchecked. This CDR3 region has 14 residues. Germline CDR1 is MGHRA and CDR2 is YSYEKL. The CDR3 loop reads CASSQADRPNEQFF.

The chain joins TRBV7-2 to TRBJ2-1; TCRdb reports TRBD2, a call that lacks DNA to check it against. CDR3 size: 17 residues. Germline CDR1 SGHTA, CDR2 FQGNSA. The CDR3 sequence is CASSAEDWSWAANEQFF. Together with reference TRBV7-2 and TRBJ2-1, the CDR3 gives the full variable domain: GAGVSQSPSNKVTEKGKDVELRCDPISGHTALYWYRQSLGQGLEFLIYFQGNSAPDKSGLPSDRFSAERTGGSVSTLTIQRTQQEDSAVYLCASSAEDWSWAANEQFFGPGTRLTVL.

The chain joins TRBV10-2 to TRBJ1-2; TCRdb outputs TRBD1, but without DNA this stays unchecked. The CDR3 loop spans 14 amino acids. From germline, CDR1 is WSHSY and CDR2 SAAADI. The CDR3 loop is CASSDGTGELGYTF.

The V call is TRBV19, the J call TRBJ2-1; TCRdb's assignment of TRBD2 cannot be checked, as there is no DNA. Germline CDR1 reads LNHDA; CDR2 reads SQIVND (reference sequence). The CDR3 totals 16 residues. The CDR3 spells CASSIDLGGTRNEQFF.

This rearrangement joins TRBV29-1 to TRBJ2-7. The CDR3 loop spans 15 amino acids. The germline V gene encodes CDR1 SQVTM and CDR2 ANQGSEA. The CDR3 spells CSVEGNMEQSYEQYF.

Here the CDR3 reads CSAIPPLAGGPGSYNEQFF. The chain uses TRBV20-1 and TRBJ2-1; with no DNA, the TCRdb D assignment of TRBD2 cannot be verified. In germline, CDR1 is DFQATT, CDR2 SNEGSKA (reference sequence). The CDR3 runs 19 residues.

The chain employs TRBV5-1 and TRBJ2-5; without DNA, the TCRdb call of TRBD1 cannot be checked. This CDR3 comprises 14 residues. The germline CDR1 and CDR2 sequences are SGHRS and YFSETQ. The CDR3 reads CASSTGQGRETQYF.

The gene calls are TRBV7-6 and TRBJ2-2; TCRdb gives TRBD2 as the D gene, but with no DNA this cannot be confirmed. Germline V gives CDR1 SGHVS, CDR2 FNYEAQ. The CDR3 is 14 residues long. The CDR3: CASSPPVEVGELFF.

This chain uses TRBV29-1 with TRBJ2-1; TCRdb lists TRBD1, though no DNA is available to test this call. The germline gives CDR1 SQVTM, CDR2 ANQGSEA. The CDR3 runs 13 residues. CDR3 sequence reads: CSVVEGLGNEQFF.

The chain employs TRBV27 and TRBJ2-7. The CDR3 length is 13 residues. Per the germline V gene, CDR1 is MNHEY and CDR2 is SMNVEV (reference sequence). The CDR3 protein is CASSLLGVGEQYF.

V usage is TRBV11-2 and J usage is TRBJ2-7; TCRdb's D call of TRBD2 is untestable without DNA. Germline V gene sequence: CDR1 SGHAT, CDR2 FQNNGV. This CDR3 contains 15 residues. CDR3 loop: CASSSTGLAGYEQYF.

The rearrangement uses TRBV6-5 and TRBJ1-2. The CDR3 contains 14 residues. The germline CDR1 and CDR2 sequences are MNHEY and SVGAGI. The CDR3 spells CASSYSALNYGYTF.

The genes are TRBV6-5 and TRBJ2-5; the D call from TCRdb, TRBD2, cannot be confirmed without DNA. Looked up from germline, CDR1 is MNHEY and CDR2 is SVGAGI. The CDR3 covers 14 residues. The CDR3 here is CASSYGIAGETQYF.

The gene calls are TRBV12-3 or TRBV12-4 and TRBJ2-5; TCRdb's D call of TRBD2 is untestable without DNA. This CDR3 spans 14 amino acids. The CDR3 is CASSAKAGKETQYF.

V is TRBV7-2 and J is TRBJ2-3; TCRdb indicates TRBD1, and absent DNA this call remains unverified. CDR1 and CDR2 (germline): SGHTA, FQGNSA. The CDR3 extends over 15 amino acids. The CDR3 here is CASRYTGGGTDTQYF.

The CDR3 reads CASSFRTENTGELFF. This chain links TRBV5-1 with TRBJ2-2; the D gene TCRdb calls, TRBD1, cannot be checked with no DNA. The germline gives CDR1 SGHRS, CDR2 YFSETQ. The CDR3 is 15 amino acids.

The V call is TRBV4-1, the J call TRBJ1-6. This CDR3 has 12 residues. Germline V gives CDR1 MGHRA, CDR2 YSYEKL. This CDR3 reads CASSEGNSPLHF.